The clone carrying this T cell receptor (beta chain) was counted at least ten times. Time point: persistent/refractory GD, antithyroid drugs over 5 years with positive TRAb. RNA extracted from PBMCs served as the sequencing template. Patients were from an endocrinology department in Xi'an, China. For TCR beta, libraries came from iRepertoire HTBI primers and Arm-PCR of CDR3 regions. In the source study's methods: Analysis of the samples identified approximately 63 TRBV and around 15 TRBJ segments. TCRdb re-called the multiplex PCR reads through MiXCR, storing one row per CDR3 protein. What appears here as the V and J calls and clone size reflects TCRdb's work, not the paper's. The profile covers 500,000 to 800,000 distinct CDR3 sequences, with around 30% appearing a single time and around 40% taken by the ten largest. This sample was included in a study of regulatory T cells in long-lasting Graves disease.

The V gene's germline CDR1 is MDHEN and CDR2 SYDVKM. The CDR3 is made up of 15 amino acids. Unmatched junction bases numbered 5, after V lost 2 bases and J lost 7 bases. The sample here was peripheral blood mononuclear cells (PBMCs), taken when the disease was refractory, from a patient treated with antithyroid drugs. The TCR was taken from a female donor with Graves disease. The chain has TRBV28 and TRBJ1-6; 7 bases are shared with TRBD1. The CDR3 DNA sequence: TGTGCCAGCAGTTTAGGGGTCAGGGGGAATTCACCCCTCCACTTT. Its translation: CASSLGVRGNSPLHF. Full variable domain (missing parts from reference TRBV28 and TRBJ1-6): DVKVTQSSRYLVKRTGEKVFLECVQDMDHENMFWYRQDPGLGLRLIYFSYDVKMKEKGDIPEGYSVSREKKERFSLILESASTNQTSMYLCASSLGVRGNSPLHFGNGTRLTVT.